The entry below describes one T cell receptor (beta chain). This clone's antigen is unknown. No base quality information exists; no much larger clone differs at one position. Genomic DNA was isolated from the sorted cells so that the TCRbeta CDR3 region could be sequenced. The immunoSEQ Assay was used to sequence the TCRbeta CDR3 regions. Here the immuneACCESS table is served through TCRdb, limited to in-frame sequences with V and J called. Missing clones are a known gap in these copies; in checked studies unresolved V genes cover under half, and the rest lacks a known reason. The sample contains under 30,000 clones, around 80% of them found a single time. 13% to 15% of the sample rests with the top ten. The trial excluded patients who had a history of autoimmune disease or were on systemic immunosuppression. Peripheral blood for TCR sequencing was collected from all dose cohorts at baseline, on cycle 4 day 1, and on cycle 7 day 1. Samples were obtained from an open-label, multicenter, first-in-human phase I dose-escalation trial of ivuxolimab. Adults with locally advanced or metastatic head and neck squamous cell, hepatocellular, melanoma or renal cell carcinoma were enrolled in the trial. Before TCR sequencing, CD4+ T cells and CD8+ T cells were sorted from peripheral blood as separate populations.

V and J lose 4 bases and 0 bases, and a span of 6 bases separates them. In the germline V gene (reference sequence), CDR1 corresponds to SEHNR and CDR2 to FQNEAQ. The CDR3 covers 13 residues, taking in both the cysteine and the phenylalanine. The kept DNA is CDR3 alone, 39 bases in frame from the first base. The source of the sample is a study of OX40 agonist ivuxolimab in advanced cancers. Regarding the complete study: Ivuxolimab was an agonistic, fully human IgG2 monoclonal antibody directed against OX40 (CD134), a costimulatory receptor. The monotherapy dose-escalation portion (N of about 49 patients) of the phase I ivuxolimab trial is reported in the paper. Prior anti-PD-1, anti-PD-L1 or anti-CTLA-4 therapy was permitted, and approximately 42% of dose-escalation patients had received checkpoint inhibitors. Partial responses occurred in three dose-escalation patients, of whom one had hepatocellular carcinoma and two had cutaneous melanoma. The purpose of peripheral TCRbeta sequencing was to test whether ivuxolimab changed TCR sequence diversity and led to clonal T-cell expansion. The dose-escalation cohort was 82.7% male with a mean age of about 65 years, ranging from roughly 23 to 90. Intravenous ivuxolimab was administered to patients every 2 weeks at six dose levels: 0.01, 0.1, 0.3, 1.5, 3 and 10 mg/kg. Of the approximately 53 patients in dose escalation, some 20 had hepatocellular carcinoma, approximately 15 had melanoma, 9 had renal cell carcinoma and 9 had head and neck cancer.

Paper-wide results and their limitations: Clonal expansion of both CD4+ and CD8+ blood T cells was observed from baseline to week 6 at doses 0.1 to 3.0 mg/kg. After ivuxolimab, expanded clones were on average more numerous among CD8+ T cells than among CD4+ T cells. Low levels of normalized T-cell clonal expansion were also seen in some nonresponding patients. Which antigens the clonally expanded peripheral T cells were specific for was not determined. In the 0.1-3.0 mg/kg groups, partial responders had among the lowest normalized peripheral clonal expansion, particularly in CD8+ T cells.

The clonotype originates from an adult with an advanced solid tumor such as melanoma, head and neck, liver or kidney cancer. The sample consisted of CD4+ or CD8+ T cells sorted from blood, taken in a trial of the OX40 agonist ivuxolimab. This chain is built from TRBV7-9 and TRBJ1-2; no D gene can be assigned with confidence. The encoded CDR3 is CASSSDANYGYTF. The nucleotide sequence is TGTGCCAGCAGCTCGGACGCTAACTATGGCTACACCTTC.